The 14 T cell receptor beta chains presented below share a single source sample, sequenced in a study of CD8 T cells in ankylosing spondylitis (dated by TCRdb to the late 2010s). Library creation used 5' RACE. Sequenced on an Illumina HiSeq 2500. Through fastp at Q25 and MiXCR, TCRdb rebuilt clones from the public reads, retaining in-frame beta chains. Each CDR3 protein appears once, grouped with its most common genes and DNA. In all, the sample holds roughly 280,000 distinct CDR3 sequences, and 20% of those were seen once. Less than 9.5% of the sample is taken by the ten largest. The sequencing input was blood, either unsorted or a sorted T cell fraction (not recorded which). These TCRs come from a male donor with ankylosing spondylitis or in good health (not recorded which).

This clonotype was seen a handful of times. The gene calls are TRBV2 and TRBJ1-4; D gene unclear. Trimming shortened V by 6 bases and J by 0 bases, and 11 bases separated the two germline ends. Germline lookup yields CDR1 SNHLY and CDR2 FYNNEI. This CDR3 contains 15 residues. CDR3 bases: TGTGCCAGCAGGCAACAAGGGACAACTAATGAAAAACTGTTTTTT. Protein: CASRQQGTTNEKLFF.

This clonotype has a handful of counts. The chain links TRBV12-3 or TRBV12-4 to TRBJ1-1, with TRBD1 identical over 7 bases. The length of the CDR3 is 16 residues. V lost 6 bases and J lost 0; bases outside the gene matches: 10. CDR3 sequence (DNA): TGTGCCAGCAGCCGCCCCGGGGACAGCCTGAACACTGAAGCTTTCTTT. This sequence encodes CASSRPGDSLNTEAFF.

This clonotype was picked up many times. This chain joins TRBV10-3 and TRBJ1-1; unclear D gene. Germline V gene lookup returns CDR1 ENHRY and CDR2 SYGVKD. The CDR3 length is 15 residues. The V end was cut by 0 bases, the J end by 0 bases, with 8 bases between. This CDR3 is CAISESWRVNTEAFF. The CDR3 DNA follows: TGTGCCATCAGTGAGTCGTGGCGGGTGAACACTGAAGCTTTCTTT.

The genes are TRBV7-2 and TRBJ2-3; 10 bases are shared with TRBD1. The length of the CDR3 is 16 residues. From germline, CDR1 is SGHTA and CDR2 FQGNSA. Unmatched junction bases numbered 3, after V lost 0 bases and J lost 3 bases. Here the CDR3 reads CASSLALGQGTDTQYF. The CDR3 nucleotides are TGTGCCAGCAGCTTAGCTCTGGGACAGGGGACAGATACGCAGTATTTT.

The V gene is TRBV6-4, the J gene TRBJ1-4, with no clear D. Germline CDR1 and CDR2: MRHNA and SNTAGT. With 9 bases removed from V and 11 bases from J, the gap between germline ends came to 7 bases. The CDR3 loop spans 9 amino acids. CDR3: CARISKLFF. The CDR3 nucleotides are TGTGCCAGAATCAGCAAACTGTTTTTT.

This clonotype was detected a few times. The gene calls are TRBV6-1 and TRBJ1-5; D ambiguous. Trimming cost V 6 bases and J 2 bases, with 8 bases left between them. The germline CDR1 and CDR2 sequences are MNHNS and SASEGT. The CDR3 is 13 residues long. CDR3 nucleotide sequence: TGTGCCAGCAGACCCTTACGCAATCAGCCCCAGCATTTT. Its translation: CASRPLRNQPQHF.

This clonotype was picked up one time. This rearrangement joins TRBV5-5 to TRBJ2-2; D is possibly TRBD2 (5 bases). Germline values: CDR1 SGHKS, CDR2 YYEKEE (reference sequence). Deletions cut 2 bases from V and 0 bases from J, with 14 bases between. The CDR3 sequence is 17 residues long. CDR3 region: CASSFQPGFANTGELFF. The CDR3, as DNA: TGTGCCAGCAGCTTCCAACCGGGATTTGCGAACACCGGGGAGCTGTTTTTT.

The rearrangement uses TRBV9 and TRBJ2-6; D is perhaps TRBD1 (5 bases). V dropped 4 bases and J dropped 0 bases, with 11 bases sitting between them. CDR3 length equals 16 residues. Germline CDR1 reads SGDLS; CDR2 reads YYNGEE. This CDR3 is CASSPPGFSGANVLTF. Here the CDR3 DNA reads TGTGCCAGCAGCCCCCCAGGGTTCTCTGGGGCCAACGTCCTGACTTTC.

This clonotype has just a few counts. The chain recombines TRBV7-6 with TRBJ2-2; 7 nucleotides match TRBD2. Per the germline V gene, CDR1 is SGHVS and CDR2 is FNYEAQ. This CDR3 is built from 18 residues. The V gene end was trimmed by 5 bases and the J gene end by 1 base; junction bases not matched to a gene: 13. The CDR3 region has the DNA TGTGCCAGCAGCCGCCCAAGTCTAAGCGGGAAGAACACCGGGGAGCTGTTTTTT. Translation gives CASSRPSLSGKNTGELFF. The whole variable domain, filled in from reference TRBV7-6 and TRBJ2-2, reads GAGVSQSPRYKVTKRGQDVALRCDPISGHVSLYWYRQALGQGPEFLTYFNYEAQQDKSGLPNDRFSAERPEGSISTLTIQRTEQRDSAMYRCASSRPSLSGKNTGELFFGEGSRLTVL.

This clonotype was detected only a few times. The rearrangement links TRBV5-1 to TRBJ2-3, with a possible D match to TRBD2 (5 bases). V lost 1 base, J lost 0 bases, and 9 bases lay in between. CDR3 length: 15 amino acids. Germline loops: CDR1 SGHRS, CDR2 YFSETQ. The CDR3 DNA reads as TGCGCCAGCAGCTTGAGAGGGTACAGCACAGATACGCAGTATTTT. It yields the protein CASSLRGYSTDTQYF.

The CDR3 sequence: CASSQGGGTSGNTIYF. In nucleotides, the CDR3 is TGTGCCAGCAGCCAAGGGGGGGGTACTTCTGGAAACACCATATATTTT. V gene TRBV4-2 combines with J gene TRBJ1-3, with a weak D call TRBD1 (5 bases). Germline V gene sequence: CDR1 LGHNA, CDR2 YNFKEQ. This CDR3 comprises 16 residues. Trimming removed 1 base at V and 1 base at J, with 11 bases between.

This chain links TRBV12-3 or TRBV12-4 with TRBJ1-5; 11 positions agree with TRBD1. This CDR3 region has 17 residues. Losses at the gene ends were 1 base for V and 5 bases for J; bases not matched to a gene: 7. The CDR3 DNA follows: TGTGCCAGCAGTTTAGTCCTAGGACAGGGGGCTTATCAGCCCCAGCATTTT. Protein: CASSLVLGQGAYQPQHF.

This clonotype was observed a handful of times. This could be a read error, since a much larger clone is one nucleotide away. The J gene is TRBJ2-2, the V gene TRBV10-3; 11 bases are a match to TRBD1. The CDR3 covers 19 residues. CDR1 is ENHRY and CDR2 is SYGVKD in the germline V gene. The CDR3 DNA reads as TGTGCCATCAGTCAGTCACGGGACAGGGGGGTCTATGGTACCGGGGAGCTGTTTTTT. Its protein product is CAISQSRDRGVYGTGELFF.

The chain employs TRBV9 and TRBJ2-6; no clear D gene. The V and J ends lost 0 bases and 0 bases respectively, with 4 bases between them. Germline lookup yields CDR1 SGDLS and CDR2 YYNGEE. The CDR3 has 15 residues. The CDR3 here is CASSVGNSGANVLTF. The CDR3 DNA reads TGTGCCAGCAGCGTAGGGAACTCTGGGGCCAACGTCCTGACTTTC.